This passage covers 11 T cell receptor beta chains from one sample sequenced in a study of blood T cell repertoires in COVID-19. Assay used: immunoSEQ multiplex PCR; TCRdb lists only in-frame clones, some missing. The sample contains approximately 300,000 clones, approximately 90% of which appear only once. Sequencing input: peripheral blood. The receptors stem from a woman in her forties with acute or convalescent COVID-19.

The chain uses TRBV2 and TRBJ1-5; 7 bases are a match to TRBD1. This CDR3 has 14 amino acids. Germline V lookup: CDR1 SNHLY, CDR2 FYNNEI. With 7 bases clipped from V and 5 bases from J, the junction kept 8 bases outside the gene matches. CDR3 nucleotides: TGTGCCAGCACAGGGGGTAGGAGTGATCAGCCCCAGCATTTT. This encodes CASTGGRSDQPQHF.

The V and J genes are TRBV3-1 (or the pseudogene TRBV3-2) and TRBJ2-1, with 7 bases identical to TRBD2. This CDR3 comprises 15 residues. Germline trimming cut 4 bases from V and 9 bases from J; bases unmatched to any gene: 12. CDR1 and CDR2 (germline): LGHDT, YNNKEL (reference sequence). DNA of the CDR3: TGTGCCAGCAGCCGCCTAGGGAGGGAGAACGGTGAGCAGTTCTTC. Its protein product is CASSRLGRENGEQFF.

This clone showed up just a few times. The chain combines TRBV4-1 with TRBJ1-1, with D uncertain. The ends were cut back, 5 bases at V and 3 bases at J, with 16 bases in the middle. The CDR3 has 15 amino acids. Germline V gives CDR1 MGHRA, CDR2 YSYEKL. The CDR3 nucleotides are TGCGCCAGCAGCGAATACCGCGGGGAGCACACTGAAGCTTTCTTT. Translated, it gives CASSEYRGEHTEAFF.

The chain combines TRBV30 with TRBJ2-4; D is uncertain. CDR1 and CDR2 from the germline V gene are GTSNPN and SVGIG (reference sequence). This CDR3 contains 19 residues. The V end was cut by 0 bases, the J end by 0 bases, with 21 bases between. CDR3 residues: CAWSVGLGRAEVAKNIQYF. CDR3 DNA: TGTGCCTGGAGTGTTGGCCTTGGGCGTGCAGAAGTAGCCAAAAACATTCAGTACTTC.

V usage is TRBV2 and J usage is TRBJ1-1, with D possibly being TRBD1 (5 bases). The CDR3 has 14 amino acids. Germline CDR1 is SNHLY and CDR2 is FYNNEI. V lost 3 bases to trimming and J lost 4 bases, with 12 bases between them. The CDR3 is CASSDGGTGTEAFF. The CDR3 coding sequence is TGTGCCAGCAGTGATGGGGGGACGGGCACTGAAGCTTTCTTT. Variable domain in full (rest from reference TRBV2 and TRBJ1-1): EPEVTQTPSHQVTQMGQEVILRCVPISNHLYFYWYRQILGQKVEFLVSFYNNEISEKSEIFDDQFSVERPDGSNFTLKIRSTKLEDSAMYFCASSDGGTGTEAFFGQGTRLTVV.

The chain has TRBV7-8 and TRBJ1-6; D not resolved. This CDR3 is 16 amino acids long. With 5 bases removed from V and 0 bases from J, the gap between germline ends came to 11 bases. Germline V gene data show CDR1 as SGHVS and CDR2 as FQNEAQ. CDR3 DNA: TGTGCCAGCAGCGTATACCGGGACTCCTATAATTCACCCCTCCACTTT. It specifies CASSVYRDSYNSPLHF.

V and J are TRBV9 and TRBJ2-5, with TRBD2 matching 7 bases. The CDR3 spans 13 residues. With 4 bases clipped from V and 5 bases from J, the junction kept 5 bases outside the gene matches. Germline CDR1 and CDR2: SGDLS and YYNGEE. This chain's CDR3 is CASSPWGGETQYF. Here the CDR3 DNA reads TGTGCCAGCAGCCCCTGGGGGGGTGAGACCCAGTACTTC.

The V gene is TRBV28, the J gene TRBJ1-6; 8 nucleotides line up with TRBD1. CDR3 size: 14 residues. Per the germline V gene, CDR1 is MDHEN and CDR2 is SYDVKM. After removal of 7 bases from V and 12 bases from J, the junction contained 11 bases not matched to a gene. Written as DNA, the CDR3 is TGTGCCAGCACCACCAGGGGGCGCGTTAGACCCCTCCACTTT. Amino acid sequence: CASTTRGRVRPLHF. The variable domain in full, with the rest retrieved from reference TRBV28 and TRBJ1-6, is DVKVTQSSRYLVKRTGEKVFLECVQDMDHENMFWYRQDPGLGLRLIYFSYDVKMKEKGDIPEGYSVSREKKERFSLILESASTNQTSMYLCASTTRGRVRPLHFGNGTRLTVT.

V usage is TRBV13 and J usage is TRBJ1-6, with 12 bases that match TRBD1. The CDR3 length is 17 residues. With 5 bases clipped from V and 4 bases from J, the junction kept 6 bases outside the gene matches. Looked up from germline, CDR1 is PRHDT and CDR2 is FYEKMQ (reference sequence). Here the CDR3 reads CASSRGQGAHYNSPLHF. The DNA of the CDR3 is TGTGCCAGCAGCCGGGGACAGGGGGCCCATTATAATTCACCCCTCCACTTT.

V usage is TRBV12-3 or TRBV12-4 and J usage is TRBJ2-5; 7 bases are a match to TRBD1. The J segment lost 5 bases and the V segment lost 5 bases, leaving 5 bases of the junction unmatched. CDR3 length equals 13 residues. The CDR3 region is CASSHRGRETQYF. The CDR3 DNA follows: TGTGCCAGCAGTCACAGGGGAAGGGAGACCCAGTACTTC.

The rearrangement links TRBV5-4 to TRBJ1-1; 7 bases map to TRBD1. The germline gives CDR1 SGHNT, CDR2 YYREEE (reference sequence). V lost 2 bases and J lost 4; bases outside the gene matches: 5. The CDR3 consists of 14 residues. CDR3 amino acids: CASSLLQGSTEAFF. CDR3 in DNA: TGTGCCAGCAGCTTATTACAGGGGAGCACTGAAGCTTTCTTT.